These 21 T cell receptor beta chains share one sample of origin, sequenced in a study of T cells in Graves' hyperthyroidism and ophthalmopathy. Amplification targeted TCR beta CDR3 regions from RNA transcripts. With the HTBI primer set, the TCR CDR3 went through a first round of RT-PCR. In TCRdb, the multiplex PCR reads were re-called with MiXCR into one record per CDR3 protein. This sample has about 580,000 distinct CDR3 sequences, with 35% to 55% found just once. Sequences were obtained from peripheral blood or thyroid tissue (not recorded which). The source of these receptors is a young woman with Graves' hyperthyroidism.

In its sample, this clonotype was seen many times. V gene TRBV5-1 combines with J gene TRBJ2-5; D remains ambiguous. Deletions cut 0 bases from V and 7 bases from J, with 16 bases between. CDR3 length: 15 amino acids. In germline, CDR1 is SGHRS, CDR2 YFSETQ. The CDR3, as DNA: TGCGCCAGCAGCTTGGCAACCGGACCTATGGGGACCCAGTACTTC. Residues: CASSLATGPMGTQYF.

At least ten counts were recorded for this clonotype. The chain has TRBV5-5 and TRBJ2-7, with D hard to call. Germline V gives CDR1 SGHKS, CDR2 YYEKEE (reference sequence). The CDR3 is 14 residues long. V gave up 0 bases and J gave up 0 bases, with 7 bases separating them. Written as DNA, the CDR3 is TGTGCCAGCAGCTTGGATCCAGGCTCCTACGAGCAGTACTTC. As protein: CASSLDPGSYEQYF.

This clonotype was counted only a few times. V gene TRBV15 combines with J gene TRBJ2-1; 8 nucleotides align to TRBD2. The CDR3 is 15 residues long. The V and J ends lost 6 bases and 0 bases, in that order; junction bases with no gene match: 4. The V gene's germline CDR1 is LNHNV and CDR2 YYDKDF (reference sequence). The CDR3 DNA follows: TGTGCCACCAGTTCGAGCGGGAGCTCCTACAATGAGCAGTTCTTC. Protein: CATSSSGSSYNEQFF.

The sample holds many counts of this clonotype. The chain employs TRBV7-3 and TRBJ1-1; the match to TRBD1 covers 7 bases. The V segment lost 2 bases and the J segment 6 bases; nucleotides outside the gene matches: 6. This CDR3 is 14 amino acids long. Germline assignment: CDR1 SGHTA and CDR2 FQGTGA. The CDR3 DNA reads TGTGCCAGCAGCTTACTAGGGGGCAGAGCTGAAGCTTTCTTT. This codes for CASSLLGGRAEAFF. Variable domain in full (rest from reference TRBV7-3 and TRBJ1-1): GAGVSQTPSNKVTEKGKYVELRCDPISGHTALYWYRQSLGQGPEFLIYFQGTGAADDSGLPNDRFFAVRPEGSVSTLKIQRTERGDSAVYLCASSLLGGRAEAFFGQGTRLTVV.

CDR3 loop: CASVRTSNSYEQYF. CDR3 in DNA: TGTGCCAGCGTCAGGACTAGCAACTCCTACGAGCAGTACTTC. V and J are TRBV2 and TRBJ2-7, with TRBD2 matching 8 bases. The ends lost 8 bases at V and 0 bases at J; junction bases unmatched: 6. The CDR3 has 14 residues. From germline, CDR1 is SNHLY and CDR2 FYNNEI.

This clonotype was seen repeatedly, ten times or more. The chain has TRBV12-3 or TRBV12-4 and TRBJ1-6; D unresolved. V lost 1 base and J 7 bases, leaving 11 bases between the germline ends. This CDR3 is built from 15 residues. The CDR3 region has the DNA TGTGCCAGCAGTTTAGGGCAGGTTGTAAATTCACCCCTCCACTTT. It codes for CASSLGQVVNSPLHF.

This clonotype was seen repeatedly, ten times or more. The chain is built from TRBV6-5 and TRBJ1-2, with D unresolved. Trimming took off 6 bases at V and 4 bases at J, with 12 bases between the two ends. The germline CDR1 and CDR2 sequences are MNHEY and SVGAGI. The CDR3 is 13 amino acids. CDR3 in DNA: TGTGCCAGCAGAGGGAGGACCTTCTATGGCTACACCTTC. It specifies CASRGRTFYGYTF.

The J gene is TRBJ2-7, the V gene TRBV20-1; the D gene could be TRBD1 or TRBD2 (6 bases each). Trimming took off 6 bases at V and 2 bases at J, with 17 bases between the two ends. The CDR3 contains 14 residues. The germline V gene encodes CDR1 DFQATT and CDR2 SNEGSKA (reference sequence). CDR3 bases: TGCAGTGCCCAAGGAGGCGGGACACCCTACGAGCAGTACTTC. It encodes CSAQGGGTPYEQYF.

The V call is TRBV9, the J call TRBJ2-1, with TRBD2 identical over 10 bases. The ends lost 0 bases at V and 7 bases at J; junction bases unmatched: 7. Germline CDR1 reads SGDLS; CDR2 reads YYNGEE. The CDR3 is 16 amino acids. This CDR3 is CASSVASGRASNEQFF. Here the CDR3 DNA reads TGTGCCAGCAGCGTAGCGAGCGGGAGGGCCAGTAATGAGCAGTTCTTC.

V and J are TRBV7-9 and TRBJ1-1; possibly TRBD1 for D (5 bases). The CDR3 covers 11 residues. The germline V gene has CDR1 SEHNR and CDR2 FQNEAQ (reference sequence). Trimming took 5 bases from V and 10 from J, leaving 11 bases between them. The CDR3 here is CASSHNQGAFF. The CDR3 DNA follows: TGTGCCAGCAGCCACAACCAGGGAGCTTTCTTT.

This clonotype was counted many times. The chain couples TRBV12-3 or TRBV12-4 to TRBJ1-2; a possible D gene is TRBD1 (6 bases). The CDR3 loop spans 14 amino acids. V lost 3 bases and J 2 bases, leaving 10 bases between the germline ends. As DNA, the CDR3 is TGTGCCAGCAGTTTCTCACAGGGAAACTATGGCTACACCTTC. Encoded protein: CASSFSQGNYGYTF.

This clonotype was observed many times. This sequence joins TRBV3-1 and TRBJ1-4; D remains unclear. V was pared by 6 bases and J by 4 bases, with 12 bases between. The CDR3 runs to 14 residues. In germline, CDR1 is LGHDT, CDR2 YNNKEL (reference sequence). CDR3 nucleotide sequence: TGTGCCAGCAGGTCGACGGACGGTAATGAAAAACTGTTTTTT. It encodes CASRSTDGNEKLFF.

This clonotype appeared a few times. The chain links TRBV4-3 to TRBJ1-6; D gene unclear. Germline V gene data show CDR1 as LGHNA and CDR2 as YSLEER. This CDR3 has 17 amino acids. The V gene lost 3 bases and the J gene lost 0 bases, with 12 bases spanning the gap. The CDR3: CASSHADRGSYNSPLHF. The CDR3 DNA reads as TGCGCCAGCAGCCATGCGGACCGGGGCTCCTATAATTCACCCCTCCACTTT.

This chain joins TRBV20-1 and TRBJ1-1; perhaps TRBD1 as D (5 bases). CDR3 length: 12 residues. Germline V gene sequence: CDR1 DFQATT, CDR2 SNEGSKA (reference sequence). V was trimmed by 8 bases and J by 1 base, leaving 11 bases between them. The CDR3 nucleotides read TGCAGTCCAACCGACAGGAACACTGAAGCTTTCTTT. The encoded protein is CSPTDRNTEAFF.

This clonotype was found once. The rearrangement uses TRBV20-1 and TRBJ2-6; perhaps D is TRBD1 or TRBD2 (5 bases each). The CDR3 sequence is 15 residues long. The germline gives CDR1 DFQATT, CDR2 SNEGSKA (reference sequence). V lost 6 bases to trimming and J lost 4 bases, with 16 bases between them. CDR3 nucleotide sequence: TGCAGTGCCGCCCATCAGGGAGCCGGGGCCAACGTCCTGACTTTC. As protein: CSAAHQGAGANVLTF.

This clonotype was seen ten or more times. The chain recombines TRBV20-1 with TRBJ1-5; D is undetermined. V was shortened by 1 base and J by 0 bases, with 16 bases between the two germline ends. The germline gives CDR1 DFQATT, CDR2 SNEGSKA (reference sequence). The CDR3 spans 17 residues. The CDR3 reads CSARVSGATYSNQPQHF. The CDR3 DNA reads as TGCAGTGCTAGAGTGTCAGGAGCGACTTATAGCAATCAGCCCCAGCATTTT.

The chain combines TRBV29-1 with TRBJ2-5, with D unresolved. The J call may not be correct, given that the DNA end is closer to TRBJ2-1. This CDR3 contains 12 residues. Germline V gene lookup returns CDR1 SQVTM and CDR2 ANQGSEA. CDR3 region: CSVVHGYNEQFF. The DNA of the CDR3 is TGCAGCGTTGTACACGGTTACAATGAGCAGTTCTTC.

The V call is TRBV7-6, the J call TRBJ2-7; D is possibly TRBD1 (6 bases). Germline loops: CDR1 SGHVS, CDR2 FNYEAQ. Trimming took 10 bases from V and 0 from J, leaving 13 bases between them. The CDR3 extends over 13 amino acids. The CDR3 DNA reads TGTGCCAATACAGGGTGGAGCTCCTACGAGCAGTACTTC. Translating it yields CANTGWSSYEQYF.

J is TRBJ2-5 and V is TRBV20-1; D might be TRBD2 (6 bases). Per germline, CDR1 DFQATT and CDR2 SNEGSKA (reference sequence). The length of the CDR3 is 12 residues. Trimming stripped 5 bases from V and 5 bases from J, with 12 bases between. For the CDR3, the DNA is TGCAGTGCTTTGGGGGACTGGGAGACCCAGTACTTC. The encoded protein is CSALGDWETQYF.

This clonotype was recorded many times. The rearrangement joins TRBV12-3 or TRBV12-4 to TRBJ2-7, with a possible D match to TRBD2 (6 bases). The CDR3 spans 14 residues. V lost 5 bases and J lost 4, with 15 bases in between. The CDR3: CASSPPGSWYEQYF. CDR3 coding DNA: TGTGCCAGCAGTCCCCCCGGGAGTTGGTACGAGCAGTACTTC.

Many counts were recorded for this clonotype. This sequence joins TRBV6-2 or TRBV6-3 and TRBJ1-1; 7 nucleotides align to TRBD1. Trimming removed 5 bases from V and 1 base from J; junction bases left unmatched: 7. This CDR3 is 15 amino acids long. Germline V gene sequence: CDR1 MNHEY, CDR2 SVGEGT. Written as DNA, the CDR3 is TGTGCCAGCAGTGGAAGGGACAGTAAGAACACTGAAGCTTTCTTT. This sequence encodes CASSGRDSKNTEAFF.